Below, 10 T cell receptor beta chains from the same sample are listed, as sequenced in a study of shared clonotypes between healthy human individuals. Some clones are missing from TCRdb's copy, which holds only in-frame ones; the method was immunoSEQ multiplex PCR. The sample has fewer than 650,000 clones, roughly four fifths seen once. Sequences were obtained from PBMCs. The receptors shown here come from a woman between 40 and 50 years old in good health. Some clones in this sample may be carry-over from other donors' samples.

J is TRBJ2-7 and V is TRBV5-1; no clear D. CDR1 and CDR2 (germline): SGHRS, YFSETQ. This CDR3 has 13 residues. The germline V and J ends were trimmed by 0 bases and 3 bases, with 7 bases remaining between them. The CDR3 protein is CASSLDTYYEQYF. The CDR3 bases are TGCGCCAGCAGCTTGGACACGTACTACGAGCAGTACTTC. The whole variable domain, remainder taken from reference TRBV5-1 and TRBJ2-7, is KAGVTQTPRYLIKTRGQQVTLSCSPISGHRSVSWYQQTPGQGLQFLFEYFSETQRNKGNFPGRFSGRQFSNSRSEMNVSTLELGDSALYLCASSLDTYYEQYFGPGTRLTVT.

The rearrangement links TRBV19 to TRBJ1-1; 8 bases are shared with TRBD1. Trimming cost V 10 bases and J 0 bases; bases outside gene matches: 13. Germline CDR1 is LNHDA and CDR2 is SQIVND (reference sequence). The CDR3 covers 16 residues. DNA of the CDR3: TGTGCCACCAAGGGGCAGGGGGCTCTGGTGAACACTGAAGCTTTCTTT. Amino acids: CATKGQGALVNTEAFF.

The sample holds one count of this clone. The chain couples TRBV28 to TRBJ1-2; D remains unclear. Trimming left V 1 base short and J 2 bases short, with 11 bases between. The length of the CDR3 is 15 residues. Per the germline V gene, CDR1 is MDHEN and CDR2 is SYDVKM. CDR3 loop: CASSLYRGGNYGYTF. CDR3 sequence (DNA): TGTGCCAGCAGTTTATACCGGGGAGGGAACTATGGCTACACCTTC.

The chain carries TRBV7-9 and TRBJ1-1; no reliable D call. This CDR3 contains 16 residues. The germline V and J ends were trimmed by 6 bases and 1 base, with 18 bases remaining between them. The germline CDR1 and CDR2 sequences are SEHNR and FQNEAQ (reference sequence). The CDR3 region has the DNA TGTGCCAGCAGTTACTCCTCCGGTGAGGCGAACACTGAAGCTTTCTTT. As protein: CASSYSSGEANTEAFF.

The table lists this clone with many counts. V is TRBV30 and J is TRBJ1-1, with D tentatively TRBD1 (6 bases). Looked up from germline, CDR1 is GTSNPN and CDR2 is SVGIG (reference sequence). The CDR3 totals 14 residues. V was shortened by 8 bases and J by 7 bases, with 23 bases between the two germline ends. The CDR3 is CAAGQRGGTNEAFF. The CDR3 DNA reads TGTGCCGCGGGACAAAGGGGGGGAACTAATGAAGCTTTCTTT.

In this sample, this clone turned up a few times. The CDR3 DNA reads TGTGCCAGCAGTCTGGGAGTAGGGACTGAAGCTTTCTTT. Translation: CASSLGVGTEAFF. This chain uses TRBV9 with TRBJ1-1; no definite D call. Per germline, CDR1 SGDLS and CDR2 YYNGEE. This CDR3 spans 13 amino acids. V was pared by 5 bases and J by 5 bases, with 13 bases between.

The J gene is TRBJ1-3, the V gene TRBV18; D not resolved. V was shortened by 5 bases and J by 0 bases, with 8 bases between the two germline ends. There are 14 residues in the CDR3. Germline CDR1 and CDR2: KGHSH and LQKENI. The CDR3 sequence: CASSSQFSGNTIYF. CDR3 nucleotides: TGTGCCAGCTCATCACAGTTCTCTGGAAACACCATATATTTT.

This sequence joins TRBV7-9 and TRBJ1-1; no clear D. The germline V gene has CDR1 SEHNR and CDR2 FQNEAQ (reference sequence). This CDR3 region has 14 residues. V lost 5 bases and J 0 bases, leaving 10 bases between the germline ends. CDR3 protein: CASSPPDLNTEAFF. In DNA form, the CDR3 reads TGTGCCAGCAGCCCTCCCGATTTGAACACTGAAGCTTTCTTT.

The rearrangement links TRBV30 to TRBJ2-1, with TRBD2 identical over 7 bases. This CDR3 comprises 14 residues. Germline values: CDR1 GTSNPN, CDR2 SVGIG (reference sequence). J was trimmed by 8 bases and V by 5 bases; bases with no gene match: 12. Here the CDR3 DNA reads TGTGCCTGGGCCCAGACTAGCATTATTGATGAGCAGTTCTTC. It encodes CAWAQTSIIDEQFF.

J is TRBJ2-7 and V is TRBV4-3; D ambiguous. With 1 base removed from V and 10 bases from J, the gap between germline ends came to 14 bases. CDR1 is LGHNA, CDR2 YSLEER, per germline. The CDR3 covers 13 residues. Here the CDR3 reads CASSQAEGREQYF. The CDR3 bases are TGCGCCAGCAGCCAAGCGGAAGGCAGAGAACAGTACTTC.